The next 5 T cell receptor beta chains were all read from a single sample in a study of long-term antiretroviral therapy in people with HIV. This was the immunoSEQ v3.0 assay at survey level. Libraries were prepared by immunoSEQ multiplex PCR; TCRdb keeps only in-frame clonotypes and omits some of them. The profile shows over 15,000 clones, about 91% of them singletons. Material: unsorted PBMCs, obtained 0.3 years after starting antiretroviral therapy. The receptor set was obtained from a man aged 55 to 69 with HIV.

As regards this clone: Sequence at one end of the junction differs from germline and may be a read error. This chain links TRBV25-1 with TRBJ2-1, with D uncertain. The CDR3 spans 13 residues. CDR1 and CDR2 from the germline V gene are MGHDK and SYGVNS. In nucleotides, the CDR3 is TGTGCCAGCAGTGAATACTCCTACACTGAGCAGTTCTTC. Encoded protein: CASSEYSYTEQFF.

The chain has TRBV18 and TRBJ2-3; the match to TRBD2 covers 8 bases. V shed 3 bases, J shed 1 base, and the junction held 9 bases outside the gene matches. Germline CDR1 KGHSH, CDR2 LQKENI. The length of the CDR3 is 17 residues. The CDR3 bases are TGTGCCAGCTCACCGCTAAACTTAGCGGGGCGCACAGATACGCAGTATTTT. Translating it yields CASSPLNLAGRTDTQYF.

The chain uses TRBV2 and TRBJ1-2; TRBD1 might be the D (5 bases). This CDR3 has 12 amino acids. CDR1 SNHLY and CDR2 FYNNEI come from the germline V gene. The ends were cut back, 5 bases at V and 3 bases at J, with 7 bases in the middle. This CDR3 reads CASSTGYYGYTF. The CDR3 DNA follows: TGTGCCAGCAGTACAGGTTACTATGGCTACACCTTC.

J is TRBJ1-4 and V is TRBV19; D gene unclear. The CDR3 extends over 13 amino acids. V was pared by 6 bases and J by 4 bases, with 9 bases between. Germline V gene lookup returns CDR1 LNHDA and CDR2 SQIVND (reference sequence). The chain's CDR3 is CASSFSVNEKLFF. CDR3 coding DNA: TGTGCCAGTAGCTTTTCGGTTAATGAAAAACTGTTTTTT.

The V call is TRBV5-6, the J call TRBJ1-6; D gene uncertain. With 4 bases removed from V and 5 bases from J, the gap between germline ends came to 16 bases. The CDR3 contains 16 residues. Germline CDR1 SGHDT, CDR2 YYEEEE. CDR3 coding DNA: TGTGCCAGCAGCCCAAGTCCCGAGCCCCATAATTCACCCCTCCACTTT. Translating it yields CASSPSPEPHNSPLHF.